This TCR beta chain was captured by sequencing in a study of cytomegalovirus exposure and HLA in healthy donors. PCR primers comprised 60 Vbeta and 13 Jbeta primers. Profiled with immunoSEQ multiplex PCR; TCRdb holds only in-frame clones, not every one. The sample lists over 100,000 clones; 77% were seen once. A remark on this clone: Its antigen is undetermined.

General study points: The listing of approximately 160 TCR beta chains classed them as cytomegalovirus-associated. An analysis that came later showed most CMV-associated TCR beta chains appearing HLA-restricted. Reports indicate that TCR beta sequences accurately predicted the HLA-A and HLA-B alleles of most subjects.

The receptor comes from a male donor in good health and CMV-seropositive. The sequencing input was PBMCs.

The CDR3 coding sequence is TGTGCCAGCAGTGGGGCAGACGAGCAGTTCTTC. Encoded protein: CASSGADEQFF. The rearrangement joins TRBV25-1 to TRBJ2-1, with D uncertain. From germline, CDR1 is MGHDK and CDR2 SYGVNS. V lost 4 bases and J lost 10, with 8 bases in between. This CDR3 is 11 amino acids long. The variable domain in full, with the rest retrieved from reference TRBV25-1 and TRBJ2-1, is EADIYQTPRYLVIGTGKKITLECSQTMGHDKMYWYQQDPGMELHLIHYSYGVNSTEKGDLSSESTVSRIRTEHFPLTLESARPSHTSQYLCASSGADEQFFGPGTRLTVL.